Presented here are 18 T cell receptor beta chains from one specimen sequenced in a study of shared clonotypes between healthy human individuals. Measured with immunoSEQ multiplex PCR; TCRdb has only the in-frame clones, and not every one. The repertoire has some 980,000 clones, 76% of them found once; the top ten carry approximately 1.5%. The sample consisted of memory CD4+ T cells sorted from blood. Subset in this sample: CD45RA-negative fraction. Receptors originate from a man between 18 and 35 years old in good health.

The rearrangement uses TRBV6-5 and TRBJ2-7; TRBD2 agrees at 11 bases. Per the germline V gene, CDR1 is MNHEY and CDR2 is SVGAGI. The V gene end was trimmed by 6 bases and the J gene end by 1 base; junction bases not matched to a gene: 5. CDR3 length equals 15 residues. The CDR3 bases are TGTGCCAGCAGAAGGAGACTAGCGGGATCCTACGAGCAGTACTTC. Residues: CASRRRLAGSYEQYF.

This chain joins TRBV9 and TRBJ1-1; 9 nucleotides match TRBD1. J gave up 7 bases and V 4 bases, and 14 bases lay outside the gene matches. In germline, CDR1 is SGDLS, CDR2 YYNGEE. The CDR3 is 16 residues long. In DNA, the CDR3 is TGTGCCAGCAGCACCCTACAACAGGGGGCTACGTTTGAAGCTTTCTTT. Translation gives CASSTLQQGATFEAFF.

Regarding this clone: Within the sample, other DNA sequences also encode this same CDR3. This chain links TRBV27 with TRBJ1-4, with D perhaps TRBD1 (5 bases). The germline gives CDR1 MNHEY, CDR2 SMNVEV (reference sequence). The CDR3 extends over 14 amino acids. The germline V and J ends were trimmed by 2 bases and 4 bases, with 8 bases remaining between them. CDR3 bases: TGTGCCAGCAGTTTACGGGGGAATAATGAAAAACTGTTTTTT. Translating gives CASSLRGNNEKLFF.

Remarks on this clone: Being one base from a much bigger clone, this may be a read error. Additional DNA sequences in this sample encode the identical CDR3. This chain uses TRBV27 with TRBJ1-1, with D perhaps matching TRBD1 (5 bases). CDR3 length: 13 amino acids. Germline V lookup: CDR1 MNHEY, CDR2 SMNVEV (reference sequence). Between the trimmed V and J ends, which lost 3 bases and 1 base, there was a span of 6 bases. CDR3 amino acids: CASSLGRNTEAFF. Here the CDR3 DNA reads TGTGCCAGCAGTTTGGGACGGAACACTGAAGCTTTCTTT.

V is TRBV25-1 and J is TRBJ1-4, with 7 bases aligning to TRBD1. The J segment lost 5 bases and the V segment lost 4 bases, leaving 7 bases of the junction unmatched. Germline lookup yields CDR1 MGHDK and CDR2 SYGVNS. The CDR3 covers 15 residues. The DNA of the CDR3 is TGTGCCAGCAGTGGACGGGACAGCAAAAATGAAAAACTGTTTTTT. Its translation: CASSGRDSKNEKLFF.

The chain couples TRBV29-1 to TRBJ1-1; possible D gene TRBD1, 5 bases. The V end was cut by 6 bases, the J end by 0 bases, with 8 bases between. This CDR3 is 12 amino acids long. Germline V gene sequence: CDR1 SQVTM, CDR2 ANQGSEA. The CDR3 nucleotides read TGCAGCGTGGGGACGCTGAACACTGAAGCTTTCTTT. The encoded protein is CSVGTLNTEAFF.

This sequence joins TRBV7-3 and TRBJ1-4; D call uncertain. The CDR3 is 14 amino acids. V was clipped by 4 bases and J by 2 bases, with 8 bases between them. Germline V gene lookup returns CDR1 SGHTA and CDR2 FQGTGA. The CDR3 sequence: CASSSQDTNEKLFF. The DNA of the CDR3 is TGTGCCAGCAGCTCCCAGGATACTAATGAAAAACTGTTTTTT.

J is TRBJ2-5 and V is TRBV19, with 8 bases fitting TRBD1. Germline assignment: CDR1 LNHDA and CDR2 SQIVND (reference sequence). Trimming took 6 bases from V and 3 from J; bases not matched to a gene: 6. There are 14 residues in the CDR3. CDR3 coding DNA: TGTGCCAGTAGCTGGAGACAGGGGAAAGAGACCCAGTACTTC. It specifies CASSWRQGKETQYF. The full variable domain, its missing parts supplied by reference TRBV19 and TRBJ2-5, is DGGITQSPKYLFRKEGQNVTLSCEQNLNHDAMYWYRQDPGQGLRLIYYSQIVNDFQKGDIAEGYSVSREKKESFPLTVTSAQKNPTAFYLCASSWRQGKETQYFGPGTRLLVL.

V usage is TRBV11-2 and J usage is TRBJ2-3; tentatively, D is TRBD1 (5 bases). CDR1 is SGHAT and CDR2 is FQNNGV in the germline V gene. This CDR3 has 14 residues. V was trimmed by 0 bases and J by 6 bases, leaving 10 bases between them. CDR3 in amino acids: CASSLEGLGDTQYF. DNA for the CDR3: TGTGCCAGCAGCTTAGAGGGGCTGGGCGATACGCAGTATTTT.

This sequence joins TRBV6-5 and TRBJ1-2, with 8 bases lining up with TRBD1. Germline CDR1 MNHEY, CDR2 SVGAGI. With V trimmed by 7 bases and J by 5 bases, 12 bases remained unmatched. The CDR3 has 15 residues. CDR3 DNA: TGTGCCAGCAACGACCCAGGGCAGGGGGCTTATGGCTACACCTTC. Its protein product is CASNDPGQGAYGYTF.

The chain is built from TRBV5-4 and TRBJ2-3; 10 bases align to TRBD2. CDR1 SGHNT and CDR2 YYREEE come from the germline V gene (reference sequence). V lost 0 bases, J lost 1 base, and 8 bases stayed unmatched. This CDR3 contains 18 residues. The CDR3 sequence: CASSLASWLAGGTDTQYF. Written as DNA, the CDR3 is TGTGCCAGCAGCTTGGCCTCCTGGCTAGCGGGGGGCACAGATACGCAGTATTTT. Looking up the rest from reference TRBV5-4 and TRBJ2-3 gives the full variable domain: ETGVTQSPTHLIKTRGQQVTLRCSSQSGHNTVSWYQQALGQGPQFIFQYYREEENGRGNFPPRFSGLQFPNYSSELNVNALELDDSALYLCASSLASWLAGGTDTQYFGPGTRLTVL.

The gene calls are TRBV4-3 and TRBJ1-2; maybe TRBD1 (6 bases). Germline assignment: CDR1 LGHNA and CDR2 YSLEER. The CDR3 sequence is 17 residues long. Trimming stripped 1 base from V and 7 bases from J, with 22 bases between. In DNA form, the CDR3 reads TGCGCCAGCAGCCAAGGTCACACGGGGGGCGCAGGAGTTGGCTACACCTTC. Translation gives CASSQGHTGGAGVGYTF.

The chain employs TRBV28 and TRBJ1-2; TRBD1 matches 7 bases. There are 12 residues in the CDR3. V lost 8 bases to trimming and J lost 6 bases; unmatched junction nucleotides: 6. From germline, CDR1 is MDHEN and CDR2 SYDVKM. The chain's CDR3 is CASGQVRDGYTF. The CDR3 nucleotides are TGTGCCAGCGGACAGGTTCGTGATGGCTACACCTTC.

The genes are TRBV28 and TRBJ2-7; TRBD1 matches 7 bases. Germline values: CDR1 MDHEN, CDR2 SYDVKM. The ends lost 8 bases at V and 1 base at J; junction bases unmatched: 2. The CDR3 loop spans 12 amino acids. The CDR3 DNA follows: TGTGCCAGCTTGGACAGGTCCTACGAGCAGTACTTC. The encoded protein is CASLDRSYEQYF.

The chain couples TRBV30 to TRBJ1-1; the D is unclear. This CDR3 has 15 residues. CDR1 GTSNPN and CDR2 SVGIG come from the germline V gene (reference sequence). The V and J ends lost 2 bases and 2 bases respectively, with 15 bases between them. The CDR3 DNA reads TGTGCCTGGAGTAGAGAACAGCTTAGAAACACTGAAGCTTTCTTT. Protein product: CAWSREQLRNTEAFF.

This clone has only a few counts. The rearrangement uses TRBV27 and TRBJ1-1, with 7 bases that match TRBD1. The CDR3 spans 13 residues. Trimming at V came to 5 bases and at J to 4 bases, leaving 4 bases not matched to a gene. Germline V CDR1 and CDR2: MNHEY, SMNVEV (reference sequence). CDR3 region: CASSRGGGTEAFF. The CDR3 nucleotides read TGTGCCAGCAGTCGAGGGGGCGGCACTGAAGCTTTCTTT.

This clone occurred a few times. This rearrangement joins TRBV27 to TRBJ1-6, with D maybe TRBD1 (5 bases). Trimming left V 5 bases short and J 8 bases short, with 10 bases between. This CDR3 has 13 residues. In germline, CDR1 is MNHEY, CDR2 SMNVEV (reference sequence). In DNA form, the CDR3 reads TGTGCCAGCAGTATTCTGGGGGATTCACCCCTCCACTTT. It yields the protein CASSILGDSPLHF.

Concerning this clone itself: Within the sample, other DNA sequences also encode this same CDR3. The genes are TRBV10-3 and TRBJ2-2, with 13 nucleotides matching TRBD2. CDR3 length: 16 amino acids. Per germline, CDR1 ENHRY and CDR2 SYGVKD. V was pared by 0 bases and J by 6 bases, with 1 base of the junction left unmatched. CDR3 sequence reads: CAISESGLAGSGELFF. CDR3 DNA sequence: TGTGCCATCAGTGAGTCGGGACTAGCGGGGTCCGGGGAGCTGTTTTTT.